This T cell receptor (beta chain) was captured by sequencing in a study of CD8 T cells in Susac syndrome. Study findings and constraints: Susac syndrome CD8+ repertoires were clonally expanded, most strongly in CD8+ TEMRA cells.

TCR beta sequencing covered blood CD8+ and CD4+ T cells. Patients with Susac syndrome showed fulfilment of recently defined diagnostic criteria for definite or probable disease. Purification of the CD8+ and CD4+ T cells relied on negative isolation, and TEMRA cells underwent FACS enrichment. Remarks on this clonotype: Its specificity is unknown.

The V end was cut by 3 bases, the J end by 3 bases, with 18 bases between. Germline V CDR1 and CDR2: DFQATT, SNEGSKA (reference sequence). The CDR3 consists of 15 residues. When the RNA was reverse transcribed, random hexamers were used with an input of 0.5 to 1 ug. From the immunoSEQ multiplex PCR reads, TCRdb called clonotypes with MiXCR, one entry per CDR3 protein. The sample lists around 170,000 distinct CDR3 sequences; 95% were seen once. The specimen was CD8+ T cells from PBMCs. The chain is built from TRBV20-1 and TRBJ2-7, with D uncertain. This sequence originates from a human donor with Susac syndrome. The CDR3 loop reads CSASRLTFYGYEQYF. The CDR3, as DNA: TGCAGTGCTAGTCGTTTAACTTTTTACGGCTACGAGCAGTACTTC.